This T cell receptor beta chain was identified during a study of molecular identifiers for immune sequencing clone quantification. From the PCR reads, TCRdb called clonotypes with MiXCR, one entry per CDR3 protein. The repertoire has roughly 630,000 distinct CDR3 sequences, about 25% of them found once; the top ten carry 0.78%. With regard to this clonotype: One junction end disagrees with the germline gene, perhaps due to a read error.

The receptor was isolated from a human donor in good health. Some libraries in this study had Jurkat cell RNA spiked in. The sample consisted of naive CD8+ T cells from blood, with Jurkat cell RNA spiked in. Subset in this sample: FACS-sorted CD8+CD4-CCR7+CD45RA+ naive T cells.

This chain's CDR3 is CASSPPGGQPPHF. The CDR3, as DNA: TGTGCCAGCAGCCCCCCGGGGGGTCAGCCCCCGCATTTT. The V and J genes are TRBV28 and TRBJ1-5; D is perhaps TRBD1 (5 bases). This CDR3 contains 13 residues. Germline loops: CDR1 MDHEN, CDR2 SYDVKM. The full variable domain, with the rest looked up from reference TRBV28 and TRBJ1-5, is DVKVTQSSRYLVKRTGEKVFLECVQDMDHENMFWYRQDPGLGLRLIYFSYDVKMKEKGDIPEGYSVSREKKERFSLILESASTNQTSMYLCASSPPGGQPPHFGDGTRLSIL.